These 9 T cell receptor beta chains came from one sample sequenced in a study of blood T cell repertoires in COVID-19. TCRdb's copy holds only in-frame clones and misses some; the assay was immunoSEQ multiplex PCR. This table holds 75,000 to 80,000 clones, 88% found once. What was sequenced was peripheral blood. The receptors were gathered from a human donor in a cohort sampled during active COVID-19.

The chain is built from TRBV6-2 or TRBV6-3 and TRBJ1-1; 9 nucleotides match TRBD1. This CDR3 comprises 15 residues. Losses at the gene ends were 0 bases for V and 11 bases for J; bases not matched to a gene: 10. Germline loops: CDR1 MNHEY, CDR2 SVGEGT. CDR3 bases: TGTGCCAGCAGTTACTCGAACAGGGGGCCTCTTGGGGCTTTCTTT. Its translation is CASSYSNRGPLGAFF.

The chain employs TRBV11-3 and TRBJ2-5; the match to TRBD2 covers 8 bases. Germline lookup yields CDR1 SGHNT and CDR2 YENEEA. The CDR3 extends over 17 amino acids. Trimming cost V 2 bases and J 3 bases; bases outside gene matches: 11. The CDR3 reads CASSLIGGGGLKETQYF. The CDR3 DNA follows: TGTGCCAGCAGCTTAATTGGTGGCGGGGGGCTCAAAGAGACCCAGTACTTC.

The V call is TRBV5-4, the J call TRBJ1-1; 9 bases line up with TRBD1. The CDR3 length is 14 residues. Germline V gene sequence: CDR1 SGHNT, CDR2 YYREEE (reference sequence). V dropped 4 bases and J dropped 2; count of bases not matched to a gene: 3. This CDR3 is CASSRDRANTEAFF. In nucleotides, the CDR3 is TGTGCCAGCAGCCGGGACAGGGCTAACACTGAAGCTTTCTTT.

The chain couples TRBV6-5 to TRBJ1-2; 8 bases are a match to TRBD1. Germline V gene lookup returns CDR1 MNHEY and CDR2 SVGAGI. The CDR3 consists of 14 residues. V lost 6 bases, J lost 8 bases, and 11 bases stayed unmatched. CDR3 residues: CASRGTGTVSGYTF. The DNA of the CDR3 is TGTGCCAGCAGGGGGACAGGAACCGTTAGCGGCTACACCTTC.

This clone was seen a handful of times. This sequence joins TRBV7-3 and TRBJ1-5, with D unresolved. Trimming left V 1 base short and J 5 bases short, with 6 bases between. Germline V gene lookup returns CDR1 SGHTA and CDR2 FQGTGA. The CDR3 extends over 13 amino acids. The CDR3 DNA is TGTGCCAGCAGCTTAAGCCCAGATCAGCCCCAGCATTTT. Translating it yields CASSLSPDQPQHF.

CDR3 sequence (DNA): TGTGCCAGCTCACCAGGGGTTAGGACAGACATCTATGGCTACACCTTC. It yields the protein CASSPGVRTDIYGYTF. The chain couples TRBV18 to TRBJ1-2, with D perhaps TRBD1 (6 bases). This CDR3 has 16 residues. CDR1 is KGHSH and CDR2 is LQKENI in the germline V gene. V dropped 2 bases and J dropped 4 bases, with 17 bases sitting between them.

This rearrangement joins TRBV11-2 to TRBJ1-1, with D perhaps matching TRBD1 (5 bases). Germline V gene lookup returns CDR1 SGHAT and CDR2 FQNNGV. Trimming took off 3 bases at V and 4 bases at J, with 21 bases between the two ends. The CDR3 contains 17 residues. CDR3 nucleotides: TGTGCCAGCAGCTTGGGGACCGTTTTCGGGAGGCCCACTGAAGCTTTCTTT. Its protein product is CASSLGTVFGRPTEAFF.

In DNA, the CDR3 is TGTGCCAGCAGTCAACAGGGGTTGGGTGAAAAACTGTTTTTT. It translates to CASSQQGLGEKLFF. This chain connects TRBV7-2 to TRBJ1-4; 7 bases fit TRBD1. The CDR3 spans 14 residues. The V gene end was trimmed by 6 bases and the J gene end by 7 bases; junction bases not matched to a gene: 8. CDR1 and CDR2 from the germline V gene are SGHTA and FQGNSA.

The chain uses TRBV6-5 and TRBJ2-7; D is perhaps TRBD1 (6 bases). This CDR3 has 15 amino acids. Germline V lookup: CDR1 MNHEY, CDR2 SVGAGI. The V end was cut by 4 bases, the J end by 2 bases, with 15 bases between. The DNA for the CDR3 is TGTGCCAGCAGTTCGCCGTCCAGGGGAACCTACGAGCAGTACTTC. This translates into CASSSPSRGTYEQYF.